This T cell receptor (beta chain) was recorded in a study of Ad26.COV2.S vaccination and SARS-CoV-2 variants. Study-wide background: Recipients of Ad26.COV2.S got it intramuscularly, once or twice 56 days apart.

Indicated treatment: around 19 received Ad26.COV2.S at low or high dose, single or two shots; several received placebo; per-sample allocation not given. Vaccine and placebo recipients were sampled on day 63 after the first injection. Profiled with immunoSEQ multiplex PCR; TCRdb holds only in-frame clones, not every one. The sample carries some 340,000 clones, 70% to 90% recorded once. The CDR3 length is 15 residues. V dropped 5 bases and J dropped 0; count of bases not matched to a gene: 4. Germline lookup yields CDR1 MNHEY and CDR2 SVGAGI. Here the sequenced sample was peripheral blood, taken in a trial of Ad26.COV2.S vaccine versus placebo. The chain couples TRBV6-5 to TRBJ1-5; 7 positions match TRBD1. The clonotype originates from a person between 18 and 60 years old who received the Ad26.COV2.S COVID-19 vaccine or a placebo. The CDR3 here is CASSPRQGSNQPQHF. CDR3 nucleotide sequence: TGTGCCAGCAGTCCCCGACAGGGTAGCAATCAGCCCCAGCATTTT.